The clone carrying this TCR beta chain was seen a single time. Its target is unknown. Autoimmunity was present in every CD3G-deficient patient, worse in two. The sample originates from a study of regulatory T cells. The primer mix had 52 TRBV and 13 TRBJ primers. Some clones are missing from TCRdb's copy, which holds only in-frame ones; the method was immunoSEQ multiplex PCR. The table lists around 30,000 clones, approximately 93% of them singletons, with 0.75% to 1% in the top ten. The CDR3 covers 15 residues. Germline trimming cut 6 bases from V and 1 base from J; bases unmatched to any gene: 6. Germline lookup yields CDR1 KGHSH and CDR2 LQKENI. Broader study findings: In CD3G-deficient patients, conventional CD4+ T cells were enriched for hydrophobic CDR3 residues at positions 6 and 7. In patients, unique TRB V-J pairs were restricted and V/J usage skewed, especially in Tregs.

Sequences were obtained from conventional CD4+ T cells sorted from blood. The TCR comes from a child aged 2-9 years with CD3G deficiency. The chain joins TRBV18 to TRBJ1-1, with 9 positions matching TRBD1. CDR3 loop: CASSRDRARNTEAFF. DNA of the CDR3: TGTGCCAGCTCGCGGGACAGGGCGAGGAACACTGAAGCTTTCTTT.